The 22 T cell receptor beta chains given below trace back to one sample, sequenced in a study of blood T cell repertoires in COVID-19. Profiling relied on immunoSEQ multiplex PCR, and the TCRdb table lists in-frame clones only, not all of them. The table records about 220,000 clones, roughly 88% of them present only once. The material sequenced was peripheral blood. The receptors derive from a young man who had recovered from COVID-19.

The chain is built from TRBV6-2 or TRBV6-3 and TRBJ2-1; TRBD2 agrees at 7 bases. V trimming: 5 bases; J trimming: 9 bases; junction bases outside the gene matches: 10. The CDR3 runs to 14 residues. Germline V gene data show CDR1 as MNHEY and CDR2 as SVGEGT. The CDR3 is CASSPGRGSGEQFF. For the CDR3, the DNA is TGTGCCAGCAGTCCGGGGCGGGGGTCCGGTGAGCAGTTCTTC.

The chain carries TRBV2 and TRBJ1-5; unclear D gene. V was pared by 2 bases and J by 4 bases, with 9 bases between. Germline V gene sequence: CDR1 SNHLY, CDR2 FYNNEI. This CDR3 has 14 residues. The CDR3 bases are TGTGCCAGCAGTGAACGACAAGTTAATCAGCCCCAGCATTTT. Encoded protein: CASSERQVNQPQHF. Based on the CDR3 plus reference TRBV2 and TRBJ1-5, the full variable domain is EPEVTQTPSHQVTQMGQEVILRCVPISNHLYFYWYRQILGQKVEFLVSFYNNEISEKSEIFDDQFSVERPDGSNFTLKIRSTKLEDSAMYFCASSERQVNQPQHFGDGTRLSIL.

The chain links TRBV5-1 to TRBJ1-2, with D possibly TRBD1 on 5 matching bases. V was clipped by 0 bases and J by 6 bases, with 21 bases between them. Germline CDR1 and CDR2: SGHRS and YFSETQ. The CDR3 is 17 residues long. CDR3 loop: CASSLAGTALNEDGYTF. The CDR3 nucleotides read TGCGCCAGCAGCTTGGCGGGGACTGCACTAAACGAGGATGGCTACACCTTC.

This clone was counted once. This sequence joins TRBV6-5 and TRBJ1-3, with D hard to call. The V gene's germline CDR1 is MNHEY and CDR2 SVGAGI. Trimming stripped 2 bases from V and 2 bases from J, with 13 bases between. This CDR3 is 16 amino acids long. CDR3 nucleotide sequence: TGTGCCAGCAGTTACGATGGGAGCCCTACTGGAAACACCATATATTTT. Translation gives CASSYDGSPTGNTIYF.

The V gene is TRBV25-1, the J gene TRBJ2-1; 10 bases align to TRBD1. The length of the CDR3 is 12 residues. In germline, CDR1 is MGHDK, CDR2 SYGVNS. After removal of 4 bases from V and 15 bases from J, the junction contained 6 bases not matched to a gene. Here the CDR3 DNA reads TGTGCCAGCAGTGTTGACAGGGGGCAGTTGTTCTTC. Translating it yields CASSVDRGQLFF.

The chain combines TRBV5-6 with TRBJ2-2; possibly TRBD1 for D (6 bases). Germline V CDR1 and CDR2: SGHDT, YYEEEE. Trimming took off 0 bases at V and 7 bases at J, with 19 bases between the two ends. The CDR3 contains 17 residues. CDR3 residues: CASSLAKVPGADGELFF. CDR3 coding DNA: TGTGCCAGCAGCTTGGCCAAGGTCCCAGGGGCGGACGGGGAGCTGTTTTTT.

This clone was counted once. The V gene is TRBV5-1, the J gene TRBJ2-2; the match to TRBD2 covers 10 bases. This CDR3 comprises 15 residues. Germline V lookup: CDR1 SGHRS, CDR2 YFSETQ. Trimming at V came to 4 bases and at J to 4 bases, leaving 4 bases not matched to a gene. The CDR3 region is CASSLAGEVTGELFF. CDR3 nucleotide sequence: TGCGCCAGCAGCCTAGCGGGGGAGGTCACCGGGGAGCTGTTTTTT.

J is TRBJ2-7 and V is TRBV12-3 or TRBV12-4; 9 bases fit TRBD2. CDR3 length equals 13 residues. Trimming at V came to 7 bases and at J to 7 bases, leaving 8 bases not matched to a gene. DNA of the CDR3: TGTGCCAGCATCCCCGCGGGGGGGCGAGAGCAGTACTTC. Its translation is CASIPAGGREQYF.

There are a few counts of this clone. The V gene is TRBV7-6, the J gene TRBJ1-1, with D maybe TRBD1 (6 bases). The CDR3 spans 19 residues. Germline lookup yields CDR1 SGHVS and CDR2 FNYEAQ. V was trimmed by 1 base and J by 4 bases, leaving 25 bases between them. The CDR3 reads CASSLDGQYSTWVTTEAFF. The CDR3, as DNA: TGTGCCAGCAGCTTAGACGGACAGTATTCAACATGGGTAACCACTGAAGCTTTCTTT.

The chain uses TRBV27 and TRBJ2-1; D might be TRBD1 (6 bases). The germline V and J ends were trimmed by 6 bases and 0 bases, with 12 bases remaining between them. This CDR3 has 15 amino acids. Germline V gene sequence: CDR1 MNHEY, CDR2 SMNVEV (reference sequence). CDR3 amino acids: CASSLGQPSYNEQFF. CDR3 DNA: TGTGCCAGCAGCCTTGGACAGCCCTCCTACAATGAGCAGTTCTTC.

The gene calls are TRBV27 and TRBJ2-5; perhaps TRBD2 as D (7 bases). The CDR3 extends over 15 amino acids. Germline lookup yields CDR1 MNHEY and CDR2 SMNVEV (reference sequence). The ends were cut back, 2 bases at V and 5 bases at J, with 15 bases in the middle. The DNA of the CDR3 is TGTGCCAGCAGTTTAACAGGGAGGGTAAGGGAGACCCAGTACTTC. Translating gives CASSLTGRVRETQYF.

The chain has TRBV11-2 and TRBJ2-7, with D possibly matching TRBD2 (5 bases). This CDR3 contains 16 residues. V was cut by 5 bases and J by 3 bases, with 20 bases left in between. Germline assignment: CDR1 SGHAT and CDR2 FQNNGV. The CDR3 reads CASSHYLLGAFYEQYF. Here the CDR3 DNA reads TGTGCCAGCAGCCATTACCTCCTGGGAGCCTTCTACGAGCAGTACTTC.

This clone showed up just a few times. The gene calls are TRBV7-2 and TRBJ1-6; no definite D call. Germline V lookup: CDR1 SGHTA, CDR2 FQGNSA. This CDR3 is built from 13 residues. Trimming left V 5 bases short and J 7 bases short, with 9 bases between. In DNA, the CDR3 is TGTGCCAGCAGCCCGAACAAGAATTCACCCCTCCACTTT. It yields the protein CASSPNKNSPLHF.

This clone was detected ten times or more. This rearrangement joins TRBV6-6 to TRBJ2-1; 8 bases are shared with TRBD2. Germline CDR1 is MNHNY and CDR2 is SVGAGI (reference sequence). This CDR3 has 14 amino acids. Trimming took 10 bases from V and 2 from J; bases not matched to a gene: 7. Here the CDR3 reads CATGRGDAYNEQFF. The CDR3 nucleotides read TGTGCCACCGGGCGGGGGGACGCCTACAATGAGCAGTTCTTC.

This chain joins TRBV19 and TRBJ1-3; 8 positions agree with TRBD1. CDR1 LNHDA and CDR2 SQIVND come from the germline V gene (reference sequence). The CDR3 covers 15 residues. V lost 5 bases to trimming and J lost 1 base; unmatched junction nucleotides: 4. CDR3 sequence (DNA): TGTGCCAGTAGTCAAAACAGGGGGTCTGGAAACACCATATATTTT. As protein: CASSQNRGSGNTIYF.

This clone was observed a single time. The rearrangement joins TRBV11-2 to TRBJ2-1; D gene ambiguous. Trimming left V 2 bases short and J 2 bases short, with 7 bases between. This CDR3 has 14 amino acids. Germline V gene lookup returns CDR1 SGHAT and CDR2 FQNNGV. The CDR3 is CASSLNRAYNEQFF. CDR3 coding DNA: TGTGCCAGCAGCTTAAATAGAGCCTACAATGAGCAGTTCTTC.

CDR3 amino acids: CASWVEGVVEAFF. CDR3 nucleotides: TGTGCCAGTTGGGTCGAAGGAGTGGTCGAAGCTTTCTTT. The J gene is TRBJ1-1, the V gene TRBV27; D not resolved. The CDR3 has 13 amino acids. Per the germline V gene, CDR1 is MNHEY and CDR2 is SMNVEV (reference sequence). The ends were cut back, 9 bases at V and 8 bases at J, with 19 bases in the middle.

This rearrangement joins TRBV4-3 to TRBJ1-2, with a possible D match to TRBD1 (5 bases). This CDR3 comprises 15 residues. The germline CDR1 and CDR2 sequences are LGHNA and YSLEER. Trimming stripped 0 bases from V and 1 base from J, with 9 bases between. The CDR3 sequence: CASSQERQLNYGYTF. As DNA, the CDR3 is TGCGCCAGCAGCCAAGAGAGACAGCTTAACTATGGCTACACCTTC.

Remarks on this clone: Other DNA sequences in this sample translate to the same CDR3. This sequence joins TRBV2 and TRBJ1-5, with a tentative D call TRBD1 (5 bases). The CDR3 is 15 amino acids. Germline loops: CDR1 SNHLY, CDR2 FYNNEI. V lost 2 bases and J 0 bases, leaving 8 bases between the germline ends. Here the CDR3 reads CASSERGTSNQPQHF. CDR3 coding DNA: TGTGCCAGCAGTGAAAGGGGAACTAGCAATCAGCCCCAGCATTTT.

This chain joins TRBV10-2 and TRBJ1-2; D not certain. Germline CDR1 and CDR2: WSHSY and SAAADI. The CDR3 contains 14 residues. V was cut by 2 bases and J by 4 bases, with 11 bases left in between. In DNA, the CDR3 is TGCGCCAGCAGTGAGGAGTGGTTAGTCTATGGCTACACCTTC. It is translated as CASSEEWLVYGYTF.

This chain links TRBV30 with TRBJ2-7; 10 bases fit TRBD1. Germline CDR1 is GTSNPN and CDR2 is SVGIG (reference sequence). The V gene end was trimmed by 4 bases and the J gene end by 5 bases; junction bases not matched to a gene: 14. The CDR3 loop spans 16 amino acids. CDR3 DNA sequence: TGTGCCTGGACCCCAGAGGGAGGGACAGGGGCAAACGAGCAGTACTTC. This translates into CAWTPEGGTGANEQYF. Together with reference TRBV30 and TRBJ2-7, the CDR3 gives the full variable domain: SQTIHQWPATLVQPVGSPLSLECTVEGTSNPNLYWYRQAAGRGLQLLFYSVGIGQISSEVPQNLSASRPQDRQFILSSKKLLLSDSGFYLCAWTPEGGTGANEQYFGPGTRLTVT.

The chain has TRBV7-2 and TRBJ2-3; TRBD2 agrees at 8 bases. Germline CDR1 and CDR2: SGHTA and FQGNSA. The junction had 15 bases not matched to a gene; V was cut back by 4 bases and J by 6 bases. This CDR3 spans 17 amino acids. The CDR3 DNA reads as TGTGCCAGCAGCTCCGAGGTCGGGGGGGGCCTAAGCGATACGCAGTATTTT. Translation: CASSSEVGGGLSDTQYF.